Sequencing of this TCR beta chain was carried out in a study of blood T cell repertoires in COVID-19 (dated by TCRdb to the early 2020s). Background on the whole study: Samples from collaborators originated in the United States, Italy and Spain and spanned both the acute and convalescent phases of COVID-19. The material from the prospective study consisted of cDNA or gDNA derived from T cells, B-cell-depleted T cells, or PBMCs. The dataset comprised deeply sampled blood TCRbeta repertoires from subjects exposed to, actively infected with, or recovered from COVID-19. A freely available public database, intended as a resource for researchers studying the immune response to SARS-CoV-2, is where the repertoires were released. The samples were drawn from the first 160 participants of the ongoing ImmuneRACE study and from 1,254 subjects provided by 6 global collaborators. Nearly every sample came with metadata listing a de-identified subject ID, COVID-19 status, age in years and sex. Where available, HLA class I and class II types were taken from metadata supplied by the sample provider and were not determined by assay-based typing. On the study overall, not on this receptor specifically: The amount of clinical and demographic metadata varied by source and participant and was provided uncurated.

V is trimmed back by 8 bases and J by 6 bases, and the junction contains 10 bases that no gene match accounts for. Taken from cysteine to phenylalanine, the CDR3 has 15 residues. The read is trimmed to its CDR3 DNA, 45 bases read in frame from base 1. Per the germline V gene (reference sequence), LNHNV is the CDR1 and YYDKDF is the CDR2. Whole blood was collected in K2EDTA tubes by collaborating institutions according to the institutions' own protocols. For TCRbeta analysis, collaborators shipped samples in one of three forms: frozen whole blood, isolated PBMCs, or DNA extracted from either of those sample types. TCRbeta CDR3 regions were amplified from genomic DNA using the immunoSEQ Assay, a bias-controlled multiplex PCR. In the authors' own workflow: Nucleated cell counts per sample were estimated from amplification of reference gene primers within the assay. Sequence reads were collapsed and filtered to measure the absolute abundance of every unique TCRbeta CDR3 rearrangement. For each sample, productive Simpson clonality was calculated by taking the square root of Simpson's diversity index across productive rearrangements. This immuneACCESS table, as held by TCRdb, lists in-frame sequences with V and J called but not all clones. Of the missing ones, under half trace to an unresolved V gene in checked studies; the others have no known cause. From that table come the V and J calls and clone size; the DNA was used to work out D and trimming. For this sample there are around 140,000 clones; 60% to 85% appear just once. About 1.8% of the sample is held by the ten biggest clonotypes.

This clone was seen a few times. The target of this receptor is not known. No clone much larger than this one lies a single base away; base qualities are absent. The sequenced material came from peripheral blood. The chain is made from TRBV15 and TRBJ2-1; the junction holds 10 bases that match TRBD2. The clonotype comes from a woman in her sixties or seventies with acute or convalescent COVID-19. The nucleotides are TGTGCCACCCGAGCGGGAGGGTCGATTAGCAATGAGCAGTTCTTC. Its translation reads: CATRAGGSISNEQFF.